One sample yielded the 29 T cell receptor beta chains listed below, sequenced in a study of cytomegalovirus exposure and HLA in healthy donors. Primers: 60 Vbeta forward and 13 Jbeta reverse. TCRdb keeps only in-frame clones here, not all; method: immunoSEQ multiplex PCR. The sample carries 30,000 to 45,000 clones, approximately 55% recorded once. Specimen: PBMCs. The receptors here all came from a woman aged 40 to 55 in good health and CMV-seropositive.

The V call is TRBV30, the J call TRBJ2-3; 7 bases line up with TRBD2. The CDR3 is 15 amino acids. The germline CDR1 and CDR2 sequences are GTSNPN and SVGIG (reference sequence). After removal of 7 bases from V and 1 base from J, the junction contained 11 bases not matched to a gene. CDR3 coding DNA: TGTGCCTACTCTAAGGGGACTACGGGCACAGATACGCAGTATTTT. This translates into CAYSKGTTGTDTQYF.

This chain connects TRBV5-1 to TRBJ2-1, with D unclear. There are 15 residues in the CDR3. With 4 bases removed from V and 7 bases from J, the gap between germline ends came to 18 bases. The V gene's germline CDR1 is SGHRS and CDR2 YFSETQ. The DNA of the CDR3 is TGCGCCAGCAGCACCCAATCCGCGGTACTGAATGAGCAGTTCTTC. Amino acid sequence: CASSTQSAVLNEQFF.

This sequence joins TRBV5-6 and TRBJ2-7; 13 positions match TRBD2. Trimming took 0 bases from V and 3 from J; bases not matched to a gene: 3. The CDR3 sequence is 16 residues long. Germline V gene lookup returns CDR1 SGHDT and CDR2 YYEEEE. The CDR3 region has the DNA TGTGCCAGCAGCTTGGGACTAGCGGGGGGTATCTACGAGCAGTACTTC. Its translation is CASSLGLAGGIYEQYF.

Concerning this clone: Other DNA sequences in the sample encode the same CDR3. The chain joins TRBV4-2 to TRBJ1-1; TRBD1 matches at 9 bases. The ends lost 1 base at V and 0 bases at J; junction bases unmatched: 6. This CDR3 has 17 amino acids. The germline gives CDR1 LGHNA, CDR2 YNFKEQ. CDR3 residues: CASSQGQGTGLNTEAFF. CDR3 nucleotides: TGTGCCAGCAGCCAAGGCCAGGGGACAGGGCTGAACACTGAAGCTTTCTTT.

J is TRBJ2-2 and V is TRBV2; a possible D gene is TRBD2 (7 bases). Trimming left V 7 bases short and J 0 bases short, with 12 bases between. The CDR3 has 15 residues. Germline CDR1 reads SNHLY; CDR2 reads FYNNEI. CDR3 sequence (DNA): TGTGCCAGCACGGGGGGCGCCGCGAACACCGGGGAGCTGTTTTTT. Translation gives CASTGGAANTGELFF.

This clone was observed once. The junction does not match germline at one end; this may be a read error. The chain links TRBV6-1 to TRBJ1-1; 7 bases match TRBD1. CDR3 length equals 14 residues. CDR1 is MNHNS and CDR2 is SASEGT in the germline V gene. The CDR3 is CVSREGQAWTEAFF. CDR3 coding DNA: TGTGTCAGCAGGGAAGGACAGGCGTGGACTGAAGCTTTCTTT.

V is TRBV9 and J is TRBJ1-2, with 9 bases lining up with TRBD1. This CDR3 has 13 residues. V was pared by 3 bases and J by 6 bases, with 3 bases of the junction left unmatched. Germline lookup yields CDR1 SGDLS and CDR2 YYNGEE. The CDR3 DNA follows: TGTGCCAGCAGCGACAGGGGGCTCAATGGCTACACCTTC. Amino acid sequence: CASSDRGLNGYTF. The variable domain in full, with the rest retrieved from reference TRBV9 and TRBJ1-2, is DSGVTQTPKHLITATGQRVTLRCSPRSGDLSVYWYQQSLDQGLQFLIQYYNGEERAKGNILERFSAQQFPDLHSELNLSSLELGDSALYFCASSDRGLNGYTFGSGTRLTVV.

J is TRBJ1-1 and V is TRBV20-1, with unresolved D. The CDR3 covers 11 residues. Trimming removed 0 bases at V and 10 bases at J, with 9 bases between. CDR1 is DFQATT and CDR2 is SNEGSKA in the germline V gene (reference sequence). CDR3 residues: CSARDHPVAFF. CDR3 DNA sequence: TGCAGTGCTAGAGATCACCCGGTAGCTTTCTTT.

This clone appeared a few times. This sequence joins TRBV28 and TRBJ1-3; 12 bases are a match to TRBD1. V shed 6 bases, J shed 4 bases, and the junction held 7 bases outside the gene matches. Germline loops: CDR1 MDHEN, CDR2 SYDVKM. The CDR3 spans 16 residues. The CDR3 sequence is CASSYGGTGGGNTIYF. DNA for the CDR3: TGTGCCAGCAGCTATGGGGGGACAGGGGGCGGAAACACCATATATTTT.

This clone was counted a few times. The chain uses TRBV27 and TRBJ1-6; 8 bases agree with TRBD1. V lost 7 bases and J lost 9; bases outside the gene matches: 8. CDR1 is MNHEY, CDR2 SMNVEV, per germline (reference sequence). The CDR3 is 14 amino acids. The CDR3 DNA sequence: TGTGCCAGCACAATGGACAGGGAAGGTTCACCCCTCCACTTT. This sequence encodes CASTMDREGSPLHF.

The CDR3 is CASIFLSGGADFTGELFF. As DNA, the CDR3 is TGTGCCAGCATCTTTCTAAGCGGGGGGGCCGATTTCACCGGGGAGCTGTTTTTT. The chain uses TRBV2 and TRBJ2-2; TRBD2 matches 10 bases. This CDR3 has 18 residues. The germline gives CDR1 SNHLY, CDR2 FYNNEI. The junction had 15 bases not matched to a gene; V was cut back by 7 bases and J by 4 bases.

This clone was detected once. V is TRBV7-6 and J is TRBJ2-3; 8 positions match TRBD1. With V trimmed by 2 bases and J by 1 base, 11 bases remained unmatched. Germline V gives CDR1 SGHVS, CDR2 FNYEAQ. The CDR3 spans 18 residues. CDR3 amino acids: CASSLLAGQGARTDTQYF. As DNA, the CDR3 is TGTGCCAGCAGCTTATTGGCGGGCCAGGGGGCACGCACAGATACGCAGTATTTT.

The gene calls are TRBV5-4 and TRBJ2-7; TRBD2 might be the D (5 bases). V was shortened by 0 bases and J by 0 bases, with 10 bases between the two germline ends. Germline CDR1 reads SGHNT; CDR2 reads YYREEE (reference sequence). The CDR3 contains 15 residues. The CDR3 DNA follows: TGTGCCAGCAGCTTGGGGGCGACTACCTCCTACGAGCAGTACTTC. This translates into CASSLGATTSYEQYF.

J is TRBJ2-7 and V is TRBV10-3; TRBD2 matches 11 bases. The CDR3 runs 14 residues. V was clipped by 9 bases and J by 6 bases; unmatched bases: 10. Looked up from germline, CDR1 is ENHRY and CDR2 is SYGVKD. The CDR3: CAIQTSGGPSEQYF. DNA for the CDR3: TGTGCCATTCAAACTAGCGGGGGCCCGAGCGAGCAGTACTTC.

The chain carries TRBV21-1 and TRBJ2-2; no check of the table's D call, TRBD1, against the DNA was made. TRBV21-1 is a known pseudogene. The CDR3 loop spans 18 amino acids. The CDR3 sequence: CASSKCQGPTANTGELFF. CDR3 DNA: TGTGCCAGCAGCAAATGTCAGGGCCCGACAGCGAACACCGGGGAGCTGTTTTTT.

The V gene is TRBV7-9, the J gene TRBJ1-4; TRBD1 matches 8 bases. Germline trimming cut 1 base from V and 4 bases from J; bases unmatched to any gene: 8. Per germline, CDR1 SEHNR and CDR2 FQNEAQ (reference sequence). CDR3 length equals 17 residues. CDR3 region: CASSLGSPGQVNEKLFF. The CDR3, as DNA: TGTGCCAGCAGCTTAGGGTCTCCGGGACAGGTTAATGAAAAACTGTTTTTT.

The count of this clone is one. The rearrangement links TRBV5-1 to TRBJ2-1; 8 bases are a match to TRBD2. The CDR3 has 15 amino acids. V lost 0 bases and J lost 2; bases outside the gene matches: 1. Germline CDR1 is SGHRS and CDR2 is YFSETQ. CDR3: CASSLELAAYNEQFF. The DNA of the CDR3 is TGCGCCAGCAGCTTGGAACTAGCGGCCTACAATGAGCAGTTCTTC.

This clone was seen a few times. V and J are TRBV18 and TRBJ2-7, with 9 bases identical to TRBD1. Germline values: CDR1 KGHSH, CDR2 LQKENI. This CDR3 has 15 amino acids. Losses at the gene ends were 2 bases for V and 2 bases for J; bases not matched to a gene: 4. The CDR3 protein is CASSPFGTGPYEQYF. In nucleotides, the CDR3 is TGTGCCAGCTCACCATTCGGGACAGGGCCCTACGAGCAGTACTTC.

This sequence joins TRBV7-9 and TRBJ2-3, with TRBD2 identical over 9 bases. Looked up from germline, CDR1 is SEHNR and CDR2 is FQNEAQ (reference sequence). V lost 5 bases and J lost 3; bases outside the gene matches: 12. The CDR3 loop spans 17 amino acids. Here the CDR3 reads CASSPWVNSGGTDTQYF. CDR3 DNA: TGTGCCAGCAGCCCCTGGGTAAATAGCGGGGGAACAGATACGCAGTATTTT.

This chain connects TRBV30 to TRBJ2-5; 9 nucleotides agree with TRBD2. CDR3 size: 22 residues. Losses at the gene ends were 0 bases for V and 0 bases for J; bases not matched to a gene: 23. Germline V lookup: CDR1 GTSNPN, CDR2 SVGIG (reference sequence). The CDR3 bases are TGTGCCTGGAGTGTATTCTCGGGCGGGGCTAGCGGGACCCACCCGTACCAAGAGACCCAGTACTTC. Translated: CAWSVFSGGASGTHPYQETQYF.

This clone was detected only a few times. The CDR3 nucleotides read TGCAGTGCCTTCCAGAGGGGGGAAGCTTTCTTT. It translates to CSAFQRGEAFF. This rearrangement joins TRBV20-1 to TRBJ1-1, with a weak D call TRBD1 (6 bases). CDR1 is DFQATT, CDR2 SNEGSKA, per germline (reference sequence). The germline V and J ends were trimmed by 6 bases and 8 bases, with 13 bases remaining between them. This CDR3 contains 11 residues.

This clone was detected a few times. The V call is TRBV14, the J call TRBJ1-2; 9 bases line up with TRBD1. Germline loops: CDR1 SGHDN, CDR2 FVKESK. Trimming removed 3 bases from V and 1 base from J; junction bases left unmatched: 6. The CDR3 runs 16 residues. This CDR3 is CASSQLGQGHNYGYTF. CDR3 sequence (DNA): TGTGCCAGCAGCCAGTTGGGACAGGGCCATAACTATGGCTACACCTTC.

The chain is built from TRBV11-2 and TRBJ2-3, with 10 bases aligning to TRBD2. J gave up 3 bases and V 1 base, and 7 bases lay outside the gene matches. Germline V lookup: CDR1 SGHAT, CDR2 FQNNGV. This CDR3 has 17 residues. The CDR3 loop reads CASSLVISGGRTDTQYF. The CDR3 DNA is TGTGCCAGCAGCTTAGTGATTAGCGGGGGGAGGACAGATACGCAGTATTTT. Combining the CDR3 with reference TRBV11-2 and TRBJ2-3 gives the whole variable domain EAGVAQSPRYKIIEKRQSVAFWCNPISGHATLYWYQQILGQGPKLLIQFQNNGVVDDSQLPKDRFSAERLKGVDSTLKIQPAKLEDSAVYLCASSLVISGGRTDTQYFGPGTRLTVL.

This clone was found a few times. The chain couples TRBV9 to TRBJ2-1; TRBD1 aligns across 7 bases. Germline CDR1 and CDR2: SGDLS and YYNGEE. The CDR3 totals 16 residues. V shed 3 bases, J shed 7 bases, and the junction held 13 bases outside the gene matches. CDR3 sequence reads: CASSGPVRQGVNEQFF. The CDR3 DNA reads TGTGCCAGCAGCGGCCCCGTCAGGCAGGGGGTAAATGAGCAGTTCTTC. Together with reference TRBV9 and TRBJ2-1, the CDR3 gives the full variable domain: DSGVTQTPKHLITATGQRVTLRCSPRSGDLSVYWYQQSLDQGLQFLIQYYNGEERAKGNILERFSAQQFPDLHSELNLSSLELGDSALYFCASSGPVRQGVNEQFFGPGTRLTVL.

This clone was seen a few times. The CDR3 region is CASSPQGSGNEQYF. The CDR3 region has the DNA TGTGCCAGCAGTCCACAGGGCTCAGGGAACGAGCAGTACTTC. This chain connects TRBV6-6 to TRBJ2-7; D is perhaps TRBD1 (6 bases). In germline, CDR1 is MNHNY, CDR2 SVGAGI (reference sequence). The CDR3 sequence is 14 residues long. V gave up 5 bases and J gave up 5 bases, with 16 bases separating them.

V gene TRBV5-1 combines with J gene TRBJ2-2; 16 bases agree with TRBD2. V trimming: 4 bases; J trimming: 4 bases; junction bases outside the gene matches: 10. The CDR3 length is 19 residues. CDR1 is SGHRS and CDR2 is YFSETQ in the germline V gene. Here the CDR3 DNA reads TGCGCCAGCAGCCTTGCCGGGACTAGCGGGGGGGTCGGCACCGGGGAGCTGTTTTTT. Translating it yields CASSLAGTSGGVGTGELFF. The full variable domain, in which reference TRBV5-1 and TRBJ2-2 provide the parts outside the CDR3, is KAGVTQTPRYLIKTRGQQVTLSCSPISGHRSVSWYQQTPGQGLQFLFEYFSETQRNKGNFPGRFSGRQFSNSRSEMNVSTLELGDSALYLCASSLAGTSGGVGTGELFFGEGSRLTVL.

J is TRBJ2-7 and V is TRBV27; D might be TRBD2 (5 bases). V was clipped by 10 bases and J by 4 bases, with 8 bases between them. The germline V gene encodes CDR1 MNHEY and CDR2 SMNVEV (reference sequence). The CDR3 loop spans 10 amino acids. The DNA of the CDR3 is TGTGCCAACACTAGATACGAGCAGTACTTC. It codes for CANTRYEQYF.

For the CDR3, the DNA is TGTGCCAGCAGCCCGGGGGGACACCTACAAGAGACCCAGTACTTC. Encoded protein: CASSPGGHLQETQYF. This chain links TRBV7-8 with TRBJ2-5, with D possibly matching TRBD2 (7 bases). V was pared by 5 bases and J by 2 bases, with 15 bases between. This CDR3 has 15 residues. CDR1 is SGHVS and CDR2 is FQNEAQ in the germline V gene.

This clone occurred once. The chain employs TRBV7-3 and TRBJ2-2; no clear D. The CDR3 extends over 14 amino acids. CDR1 and CDR2 from the germline V gene are SGHTA and FQGTGA. V was clipped by 4 bases and J by 4 bases, with 10 bases between them. The CDR3 nucleotides are TGTGCCAGCAGCTCCCAAGCGAGCACCGGGGAGCTGTTTTTT. It translates to CASSSQASTGELFF.